This is a list of T cell receptor beta chains from one sample in a study of T-cell memory formation after mild COVID-19. In TCRdb, the 5' RACE reads were re-called with MiXCR into one record per CDR3 protein. The sample shows about 84,000 distinct CDR3 sequences, about 14% of them seen only once. Input material: PBMCs or a T cell subset sorted from them (not recorded which). These TCRs come from an adult woman who had mild COVID-19 (a few samples of this study predate the infection). Cell type and time point are not known. CDR3s include the opening cysteine and the closing phenylalanine or tryptophan. The D gene is left open where the match is weak. Not all rows give a size; the values are once, few, many and, for expanded clones, a class.

>TRBJ1-1|few|TRBD1|TRBV12-3/TRBV12-4
CASIKDRGSEAFF
TGTGCCAGCATCAAGGACAGGGGATCCGAAGCTTTCTTT
>TRBJ2-3|NA|NA|TRBV7-6
CASSLAGGKDTQYF
TGTGCCAGCAGCTTAGCGGGGGGCAAAGATACGCAGTATTTT
>TRBJ2-2|few|NA|TRBV7-3
CASTGTNTGELFF
TGTGCCAGCACGGGAACGAACACCGGGGAGCTGTTTTTT
>TRBJ1-5|few|NA|TRBV12-3/TRBV12-4
CASSLSSANQPQHF
TGTGCCAGCAGTTTAAGTTCAGCTAATCAGCCCCAGCATTTT
>TRBJ1-5|few|TRBD1|TRBV24-1
CATQGQGNQPQHF
TGTGCCACGCAGGGACAGGGCAATCAGCCCCAGCATTTT
>TRBJ2-2|NA|TRBD1|TRBV7-8
CASSLGTGGIGELFF
TGTGCCAGCAGCTTAGGGACAGGGGGCATCGGGGAGCTGTTTTTT
>TRBJ2-5|few|NA|TRBV6-1
CASRVLMGGLETQYF
TGTGCCAGCAGAGTCCTGATGGGGGGGCTCGAGACCCAGTACTTC
>TRBJ2-2|few|NA|TRBV4-2
CASTLSDNGDTGELFF
TGTGCCAGCACCCTGTCGGATAATGGGGACACCGGGGAGCTGTTTTTT
>TRBJ1-2|NA|NA|TRBV7-6
CASSLGNSGADGYTF
TGTGCCAGCAGCTTAGGAAATTCAGGGGCCGATGGCTACACCTTC
>TRBJ2-1|NA|NA|TRBV7-9
CASSATEGLEQFF
TGTGCCAGCAGCGCGACAGAAGGGCTTGAGCAGTTCTTC
>TRBJ2-1|few|TRBD2|TRBV10-3
CAINSGGPYNEQFF
TGTGCCATCAATTCGGGAGGGCCTTACAATGAGCAGTTCTTC
>TRBJ2-1|NA|NA|TRBV20-1
CSARALGASRDYNEQFF
TGCAGTGCTAGAGCTCTGGGGGCTAGCAGGGACTACAATGAGCAGTTCTTC
>TRBJ2-5|NA|NA|TRBV7-6
CASSAASETQYF
TGTGCCAGCAGCGCCGCATCGGAGACCCAGTACTTC
>TRBJ2-3|many|TRBD2|TRBV6-2/TRBV6-3
CASRHTSGSDTQYF
TGTGCCAGCAGACACACTAGCGGATCAGATACGCAGTATTTT
>TRBJ2-2|NA|NA|TRBV5-1
CASSSDENTGELFF
TGCGCCAGCAGCTCGGACGAGAACACCGGGGAGCTGTTTTTT
>TRBJ2-1|few|NA|TRBV11-3
CASSQPGPYNEQFF
TGTGCCAGCAGCCAACCGGGTCCCTACAATGAGCAGTTCTTC
>TRBJ2-1|NA|TRBD2|TRBV20-1
CSARGLAGGPGNEQFF
TGCAGTGCTAGGGGACTAGCGGGAGGGCCGGGGAATGAGCAGTTCTTC
>TRBJ1-2|NA|TRBD1|TRBV15
CATSRVQQGEGYTF
TGTGCCACCAGCAGAGTTCAACAGGGGGAGGGCTACACCTTC
>TRBJ2-4|few|NA|TRBV28
CASSWGNIQYF
TGTGCCAGCAGTTGGGGAAACATTCAGTACTTC
>TRBJ2-6|NA|NA|TRBV20-1
CSANPYSGANVLTF
TGCAGTGCTAACCCTTACTCTGGGGCCAACGTCCTGACTTTC
>TRBJ2-7|NA|TRBD2|TRBV4-3
CASSQDQASGSEQYF
TGCGCCAGCAGCCAAGATCAGGCTAGCGGGAGCGAGCAGTACTTC
>TRBJ2-1|many|NA|TRBV7-6
CASSFWSPGGYNEQFF
TGTGCCAGCAGCTTTTGGTCCCCGGGCGGCTACAATGAGCAGTTCTTC
>TRBJ2-3|NA|TRBD2|TRBV25-1
CASSVEAGGTDTQYF
TGTGCCAGCAGTGTGGAGGCGGGGGGCACAGATACGCAGTATTTT
>TRBJ2-2|few|NA|TRBV10-3
CAMSETGGTGELFF
TGTGCCATGTCGGAGACAGGAGGCACCGGGGAGCTGTTTTTT
>TRBJ2-5|few|NA|TRBV7-6
CASSPRAPGETQYF
TGTGCCAGCAGCCCGAGGGCCCCAGGAGAGACCCAGTACTTC
>TRBJ2-2|many|NA|TRBV7-9
CASSPFGPANTGELFF
TGTGCCAGCAGCCCCTTTGGACCAGCGAACACCGGGGAGCTGTTTTTT
>TRBJ1-2|NA|TRBD1|TRBV7-9
CASSQGQPNYGYTF
TGTGCCAGCAGCCAGGGACAGCCTAACTATGGCTACACCTTC
>TRBJ1-2|few|NA|TRBV30
CAWSGGTRNGYTF
TGTGCCTGGAGTGGAGGGACGAGGAATGGCTACACCTTC
>TRBJ2-7|few|NA|TRBV5-6
CASSAMSTGYVEQYF
TGTGCCAGCAGCGCGATGAGTACAGGGTATGTCGAGCAGTACTTC
>TRBJ2-2|many|NA|TRBV29-1
CSVENTGELFF
TGCAGCGTTGAGAACACCGGGGAGCTGTTTTTT
>TRBJ2-1|few|NA|TRBV20-1
CSASGFMGGGKYNEQFF
TGCAGTGCTAGTGGATTTATGGGGGGCGGAAAGTACAATGAGCAGTTCTTC
>TRBJ2-5|NA|TRBD2|TRBV4-1
CASSQDPGRGETQYF
TGCGCCAGCAGCCAAGACCCCGGGCGGGGGGAGACCCAGTACTTC
>TRBJ1-5|few|TRBD1|TRBV5-1
CASSLGDRGSNQPQHF
TGCGCCAGCAGCTTGGGAGACAGGGGAAGCAATCAGCCCCAGCATTTT